This TCR beta chain derives from a study of beta chain features in type 1 diabetes. A remark on this clone: Its antigen is as yet unknown.

General study results and limits: A pattern of fewer insertions and more deletions at VDJ junctions was seen in type 1 diabetes patients.

Every isolated RNA sample was fully reverse transcribed, so sequencing captured expressed TCRB transcripts. This table comes from immunoSEQ multiplex PCR, and its TCRdb copy is limited to in-frame clones, with some not included. The sample consists of about 620,000 clones, roughly a sixth of them appearing once. Germline V gene data show CDR1 as SGDLS and CDR2 as YYNGEE. Trimming cost V 0 bases and J 2 bases, with 11 bases left between them. The CDR3 is 15 residues long. Sequencing used naive CD4+ T cells from blood. The sequence was obtained from a man between 18 and 35 years old in good health. This chain uses TRBV9 with TRBJ1-2; weak D call: TRBD1 (5 bases). CDR3 sequence: CASSVAGRINYGYTF. CDR3 nucleotides: TGTGCCAGCAGCGTAGCAGGGCGAATCAACTATGGCTACACCTTC.